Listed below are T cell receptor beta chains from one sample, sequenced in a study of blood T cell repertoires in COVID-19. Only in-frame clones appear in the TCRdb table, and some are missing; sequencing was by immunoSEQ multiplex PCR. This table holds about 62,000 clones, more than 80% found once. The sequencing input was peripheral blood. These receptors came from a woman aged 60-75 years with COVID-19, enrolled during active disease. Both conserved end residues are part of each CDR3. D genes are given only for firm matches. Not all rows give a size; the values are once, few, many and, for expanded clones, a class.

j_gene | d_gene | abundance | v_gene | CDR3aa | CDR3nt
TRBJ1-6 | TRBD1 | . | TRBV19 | CASRLDRAENSPLHF | TGTGCCAGTAGGCTTGACAGGGCGGAAAATTCACCCCTCCACTTT
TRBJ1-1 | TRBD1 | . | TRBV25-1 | CASSGTGGRGTEAFF | TGTGCCAGCAGTGGGACAGGGGGCCGGGGCACTGAAGCTTTCTTT
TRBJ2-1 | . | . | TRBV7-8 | CASSFKIGGEQFF | TGTGCCAGCAGCTTTAAAATAGGGGGTGAGCAGTTCTTC
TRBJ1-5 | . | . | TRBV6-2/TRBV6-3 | CASSLAGPQPQHF | TGTGCCAGCAGTTTAGCAGGGCCTCAGCCCCAGCATTTT
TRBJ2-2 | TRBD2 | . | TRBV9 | CASSVLAGAGELFF | TGTGCCAGCAGCGTACTAGCGGGAGCCGGGGAGCTGTTTTTT
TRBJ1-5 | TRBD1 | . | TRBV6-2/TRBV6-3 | CASSPPDRVLGQPQHF | TGTGCCAGCAGTCCACCGGACAGGGTTTTAGGTCAGCCCCAGCATTTT
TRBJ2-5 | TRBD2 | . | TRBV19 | CASSRGRTSGLTGGETQYF | TGTGCCAGTAGTAGGGGTCGGACTAGCGGCCTAACCGGCGGGGAGACCCAGTACTTC
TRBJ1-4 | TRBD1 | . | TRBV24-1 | CATSDPGQPDEKLFF | TGTGCCACCAGTGATCCGGGACAGCCCGATGAAAAACTGTTTTTT
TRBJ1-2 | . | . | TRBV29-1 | CSVDWSGLYGYTF | TGCAGCGTTGACTGGTCAGGGCTCTATGGCTACACCTTC
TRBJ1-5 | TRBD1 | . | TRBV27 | CANRTGRNQPQHF | TGTGCCAACCGGACAGGAAGGAATCAGCCCCAGCATTTT
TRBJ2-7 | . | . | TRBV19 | CASSILFTGEGKEQYF | TGTGCCAGTAGTATTCTTTTTACGGGAGAAGGGAAAGAGCAGTACTTC
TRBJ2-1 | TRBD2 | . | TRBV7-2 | CASSDERGRSYNEQFF | TGTGCCAGCAGCGATGAGCGGGGTCGCTCCTACAATGAGCAGTTCTTC
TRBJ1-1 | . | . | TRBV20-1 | CAGLPHTEAFF | TGCGCGGGGCTCCCCCACACTGAAGCTTTCTTT
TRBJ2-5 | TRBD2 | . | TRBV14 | CASSQVRTRLRQETQYF | TGTGCCAGCAGCCAAGTTAGGACTAGACTACGACAAGAGACCCAGTACTTC
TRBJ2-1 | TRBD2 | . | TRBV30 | CAWSHGLAGGPNEQFF | TGTGCCTGGAGTCACGGACTAGCGGGAGGGCCAAATGAGCAGTTCTTC
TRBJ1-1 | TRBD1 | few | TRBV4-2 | CASSQLQNRGNTEAFF | TGTGCCAGCAGCCAACTTCAAAACAGGGGGAACACTGAAGCTTTCTTT
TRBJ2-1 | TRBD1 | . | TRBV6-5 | CASSYKGASNEQFF | TGTGCCAGCAGTTACAAGGGGGCCTCAAATGAGCAGTTCTTC
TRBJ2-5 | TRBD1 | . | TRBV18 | CASSPPTGQSETQYF | TGTGCCAGCTCACCGCCCACGGGACAGTCGGAGACCCAGTACTTC
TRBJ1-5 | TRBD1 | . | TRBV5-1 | CASSVFRDRERQPQHF | TGCGCCAGCAGCGTGTTCCGGGACAGGGAGAGGCAGCCCCAGCATTTT
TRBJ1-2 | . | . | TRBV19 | CASSITPGHIRKYGYTF | TGTGCCAGTAGTATTACCCCAGGGCATATTAGGAAATATGGCTACACCTTC
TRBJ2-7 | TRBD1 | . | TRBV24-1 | CATSRTGPYEQYF | TGTGCCACCAGCCGGACAGGCCCCTACGAGCAGTACTTC
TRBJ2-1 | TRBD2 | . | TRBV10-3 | CAIIATSGDDNEQFF | TGTGCCATCATCGCAACTAGCGGGGATGATAATGAGCAGTTCTTC
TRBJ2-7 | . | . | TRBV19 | CASTSGPGARTYEQYF | TGTGCCAGTACCTCGGGCCCGGGAGCGAGGACCTACGAGCAGTACTTC
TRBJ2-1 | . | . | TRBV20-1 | CSANPPGEQFF | TGCAGTGCTAACCCCCCCGGTGAGCAGTTCTTC
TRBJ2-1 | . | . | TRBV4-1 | CASSQSLRASASYNEQFF | TGCGCCAGCAGCCAGAGCCTTAGGGCTAGCGCATCCTACAATGAGCAGTTCTTC
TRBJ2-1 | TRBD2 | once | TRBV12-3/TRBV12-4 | CASQRENYKKQFF | TGTGCCAGCCAGCGGGAGAACTACAAGAAGCAGTTCTTC
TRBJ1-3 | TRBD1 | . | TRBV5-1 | CASSPLTGGSSGNTIYF | TGCGCCAGCAGCCCCCTTACAGGGGGCTCCTCTGGAAACACCATATATTTT
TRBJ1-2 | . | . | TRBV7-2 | CASSSYKSGGYTF | TGTGCCAGCAGCTCCTATAAATCGGGTGGCTACACCTTC
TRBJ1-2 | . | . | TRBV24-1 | CATSDSNSGGYTF | TGTGCCACCAGTGATTCCAACTCTGGTGGCTACACCTTC
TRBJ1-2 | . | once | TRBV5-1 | CASSSGVPPNYGYTF | TGCGCCAGCAGCTCGGGGGTTCCTCCTAACTATGGCTACACCTTC
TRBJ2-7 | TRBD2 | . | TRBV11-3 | CASSSGTRDEQYF | TGTGCCAGCAGCTCCGGGACTAGGGACGAGCAGTACTTC
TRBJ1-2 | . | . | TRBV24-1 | CATSDFPGAYYGYTF | TGTGCCACCAGTGATTTCCCAGGCGCCTACTATGGCTACACCTTC
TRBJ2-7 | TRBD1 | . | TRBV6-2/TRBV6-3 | CASSRGTGPYEQYF | TGTGCCAGCAGTCGAGGGACAGGACCCTACGAGCAGTACTTC
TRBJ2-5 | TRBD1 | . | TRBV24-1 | CATSEPTGGIETQYF | TGTGCCACCAGTGAGCCGACAGGGGGGATCGAGACCCAGTACTTC
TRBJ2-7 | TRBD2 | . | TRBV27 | CASSTSGTSGYEQYF | TGTGCCAGCAGTACCTCCGGGACTAGCGGCTACGAGCAGTACTTC
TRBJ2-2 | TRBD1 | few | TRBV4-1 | CASSQTGGNTGELFF | TGCGCCAGCAGCCAGACAGGGGGCAACACCGGGGAGCTGTTTTTT
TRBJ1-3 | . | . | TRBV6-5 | CASSPQRAGGNTIYF | TGTGCCAGCAGTCCCCAGCGGGCGGGTGGAAACACCATATATTTT